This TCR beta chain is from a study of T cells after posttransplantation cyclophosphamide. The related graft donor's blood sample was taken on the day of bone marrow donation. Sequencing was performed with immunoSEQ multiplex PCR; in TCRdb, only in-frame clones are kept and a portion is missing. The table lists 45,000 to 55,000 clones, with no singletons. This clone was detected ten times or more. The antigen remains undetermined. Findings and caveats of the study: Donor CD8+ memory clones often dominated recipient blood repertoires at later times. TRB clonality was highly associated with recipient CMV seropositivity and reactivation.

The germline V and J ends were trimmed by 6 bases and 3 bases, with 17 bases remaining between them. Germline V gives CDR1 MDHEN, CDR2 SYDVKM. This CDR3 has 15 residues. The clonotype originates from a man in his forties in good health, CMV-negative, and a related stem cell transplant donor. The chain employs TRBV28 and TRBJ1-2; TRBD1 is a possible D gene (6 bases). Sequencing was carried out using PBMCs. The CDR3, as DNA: TGTGCCAGCAGACCCGTTGGACAGAGGTACTATGGCTACACCTTC. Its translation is CASRPVGQRYYGYTF.